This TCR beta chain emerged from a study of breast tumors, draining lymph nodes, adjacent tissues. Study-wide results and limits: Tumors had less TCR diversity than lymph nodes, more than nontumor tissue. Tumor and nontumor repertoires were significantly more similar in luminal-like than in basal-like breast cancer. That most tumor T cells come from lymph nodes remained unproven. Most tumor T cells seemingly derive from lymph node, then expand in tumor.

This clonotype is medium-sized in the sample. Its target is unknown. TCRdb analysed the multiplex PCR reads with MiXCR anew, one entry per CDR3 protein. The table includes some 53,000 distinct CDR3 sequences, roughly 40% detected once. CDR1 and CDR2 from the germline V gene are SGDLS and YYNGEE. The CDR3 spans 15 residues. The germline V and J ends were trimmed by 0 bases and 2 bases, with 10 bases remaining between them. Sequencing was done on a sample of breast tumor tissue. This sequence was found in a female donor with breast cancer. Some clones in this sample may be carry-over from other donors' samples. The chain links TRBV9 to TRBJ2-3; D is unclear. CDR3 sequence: CASSVALRSTDTQYF. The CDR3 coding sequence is TGTGCCAGCAGCGTAGCGTTGAGGTCCACAGATACGCAGTATTTT.